This T cell receptor beta chain appears in the sequencing data of a study of PD-L1 blockade in urothelial cancer. On the study more broadly: Intravenous atezolizumab, 1,200 mg every 3 weeks, was begun by patients around 2014. In the patient group, about 85% of the roughly 30 were males with bladder-origin urothelial cancer. Analyzed time points were 3 weeks (second dose) and 6 weeks after therapy began.

With V trimmed by 9 bases and J by 8 bases, 12 bases remained unmatched. The CDR3 contains 13 residues. Germline values: CDR1 LNHDA, CDR2 SQIVND (reference sequence). Regarding time point: pretreatment peripheral blood. Sequencing used immunoSEQ multiplex PCR; TCRdb keeps in-frame clones, though not all of them. The sample consists of about 87,000 clones, more than 80% of them appearing once. The specimen was PBMCs, collected around atezolizumab (anti-PD-L1) treatment. The receptor was derived from a woman aged 80 or older with urothelial cancer. The V gene is TRBV19, the J gene TRBJ1-2; TRBD1 agrees at 7 bases. CDR3 region: CASQIWDSGGYTF. CDR3 sequence (DNA): TGTGCCAGCCAGATATGGGACAGTGGCGGCTACACCTTC.